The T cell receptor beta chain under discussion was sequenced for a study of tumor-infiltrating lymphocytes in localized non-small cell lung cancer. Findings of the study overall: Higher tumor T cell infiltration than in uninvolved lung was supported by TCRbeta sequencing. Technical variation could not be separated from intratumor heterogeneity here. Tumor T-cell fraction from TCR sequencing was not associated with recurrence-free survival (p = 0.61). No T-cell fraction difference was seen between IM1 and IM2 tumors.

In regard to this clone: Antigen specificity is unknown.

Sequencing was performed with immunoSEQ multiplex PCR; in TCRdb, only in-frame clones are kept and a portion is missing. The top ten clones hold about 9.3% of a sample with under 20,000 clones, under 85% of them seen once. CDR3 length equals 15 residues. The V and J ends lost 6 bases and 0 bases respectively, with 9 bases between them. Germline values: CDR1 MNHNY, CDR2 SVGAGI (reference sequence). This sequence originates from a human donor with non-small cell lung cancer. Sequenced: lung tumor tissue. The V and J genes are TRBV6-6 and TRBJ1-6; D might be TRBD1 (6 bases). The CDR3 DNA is TGTGCCAGCAGCAGCAGGGGCTCCTATAATTCACCCCTCCACTTT. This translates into CASSSRGSYNSPLHF.